This T cell receptor (beta chain) appears in the sequencing data of a study of blood T cell repertoires in COVID-19. The wider study: The analysed material was cDNA or gDNA that came from T cells, B-cell-depleted T cells, or PBMCs.

The CDR3 covers 14 residues. Germline CDR1 SGHKS, CDR2 YYEKEE (reference sequence). Trimming pared 0 bases from V and 2 bases from J, leaving 7 bases between. Authors' processing steps: Amplification with reference gene primers provided the estimates of nucleated cell counts. Repertoires were generated with immunoSEQ multiplex PCR, while TCRdb's copy carries only in-frame clones and drops some. V and J calls and clone size are given by that table; D and trimming were obtained from the DNA. The sample contains 200,000 to 250,000 clones, approximately 80% of which appear only once. Enrollees, roughly 18 to 90 years old, lived in 25 or so US areas. Participants' own reports of clinical history determined their cohort assignment.

This chain joins TRBV5-5 and TRBJ2-3; no firm D call. Specimen: PBMCs or T cells enriched from blood (not recorded which). This clonotype was obtained from a woman between 35 and 50 years old with acute COVID-19. CDR3 region: CASSLVQNTDTQYF. CDR3 DNA: TGTGCCAGCAGCTTGGTGCAGAACACAGATACGCAGTATTTT.